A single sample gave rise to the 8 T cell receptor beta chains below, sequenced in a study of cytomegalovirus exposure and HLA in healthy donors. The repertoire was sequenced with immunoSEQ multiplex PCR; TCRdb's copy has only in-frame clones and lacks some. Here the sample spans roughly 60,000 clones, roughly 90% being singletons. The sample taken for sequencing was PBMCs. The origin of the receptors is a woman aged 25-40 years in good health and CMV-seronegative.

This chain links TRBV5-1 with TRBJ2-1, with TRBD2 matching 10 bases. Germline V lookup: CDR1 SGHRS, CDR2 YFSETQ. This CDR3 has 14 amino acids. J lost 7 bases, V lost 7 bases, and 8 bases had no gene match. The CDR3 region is CASAKREGLNEQFF. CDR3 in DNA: TGCGCCAGCGCGAAGCGGGAGGGCCTGAATGAGCAGTTCTTC.

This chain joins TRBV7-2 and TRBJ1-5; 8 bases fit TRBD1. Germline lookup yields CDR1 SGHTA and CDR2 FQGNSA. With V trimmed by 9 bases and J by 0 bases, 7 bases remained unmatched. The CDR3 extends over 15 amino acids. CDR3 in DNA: TGTGCCAGTCAGGACAGGGACCATAGCAATCAGCCCCAGCATTTT. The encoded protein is CASQDRDHSNQPQHF.

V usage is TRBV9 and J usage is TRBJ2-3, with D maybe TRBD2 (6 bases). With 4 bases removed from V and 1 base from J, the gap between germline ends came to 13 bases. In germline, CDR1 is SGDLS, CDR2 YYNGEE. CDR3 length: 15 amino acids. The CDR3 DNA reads TGTGCCAGCAGCCCCCGACTAGACGGCACAGATACGCAGTATTTT. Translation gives CASSPRLDGTDTQYF.

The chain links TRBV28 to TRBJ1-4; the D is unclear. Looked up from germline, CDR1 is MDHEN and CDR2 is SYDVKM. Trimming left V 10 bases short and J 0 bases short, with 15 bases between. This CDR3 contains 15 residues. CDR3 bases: TGTGCCACCTTAGGGAGTATGGCAACTAATGAAAAACTGTTTTTT. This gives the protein CATLGSMATNEKLFF. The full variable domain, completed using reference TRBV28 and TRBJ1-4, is DVKVTQSSRYLVKRTGEKVFLECVQDMDHENMFWYRQDPGLGLRLIYFSYDVKMKEKGDIPEGYSVSREKKERFSLILESASTNQTSMYLCATLGSMATNEKLFFGSGTQLSVL.

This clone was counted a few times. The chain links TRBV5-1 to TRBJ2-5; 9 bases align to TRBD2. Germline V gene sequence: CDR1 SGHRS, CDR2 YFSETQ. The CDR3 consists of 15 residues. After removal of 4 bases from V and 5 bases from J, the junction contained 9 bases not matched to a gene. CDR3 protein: CASSLAGHRRETQYF. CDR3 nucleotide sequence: TGCGCCAGCAGCCTAGCGGGACACCGCCGGGAGACCCAGTACTTC.

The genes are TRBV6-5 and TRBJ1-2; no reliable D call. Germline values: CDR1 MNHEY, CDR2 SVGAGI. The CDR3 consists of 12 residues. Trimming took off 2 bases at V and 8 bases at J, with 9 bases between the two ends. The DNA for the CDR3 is TGTGCCAGCAGTTACGTGGAGGGAGGCTACACCTTC. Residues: CASSYVEGGYTF.

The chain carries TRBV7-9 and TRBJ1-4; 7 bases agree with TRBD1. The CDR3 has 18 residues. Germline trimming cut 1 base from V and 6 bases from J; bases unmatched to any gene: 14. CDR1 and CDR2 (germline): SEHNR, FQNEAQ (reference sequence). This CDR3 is CASSLGLGQTGRYEKLFF. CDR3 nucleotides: TGTGCCAGCAGCTTAGGGCTCGGTCAGACAGGGCGGTATGAAAAACTGTTTTTT.

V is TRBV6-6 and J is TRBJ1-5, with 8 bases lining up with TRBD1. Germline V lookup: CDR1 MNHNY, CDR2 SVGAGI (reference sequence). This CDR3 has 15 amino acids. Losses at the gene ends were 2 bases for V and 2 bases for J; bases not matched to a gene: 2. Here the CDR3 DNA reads TGTGCCAGCAGTTACCCGGGACAGGGCAATCAGCCCCAGCATTTT. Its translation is CASSYPGQGNQPQHF.